Shown below are 2 T cell receptor beta chains from a single sample sequenced in a study of blood T cell repertoires in COVID-19. TCRdb's copy holds only in-frame clones and misses some; the assay was immunoSEQ multiplex PCR. The sample contains tens of thousands of clones, around four fifths of which appear only once. The material sequenced was peripheral blood. Every receptor here comes from a woman in her sixties or seventies with acute or convalescent COVID-19.

The rearrangement links TRBV19 to TRBJ1-5, with D uncertain. Germline V gene lookup returns CDR1 LNHDA and CDR2 SQIVND (reference sequence). The CDR3 is made up of 12 amino acids. V lost 1 base and J 7 bases, leaving 5 bases between the germline ends. CDR3 coding DNA: TGTGCCAGTAGTATAGCTCGGCAGCCCCAGCATTTT. The encoded protein is CASSIARQPQHF.

This chain links TRBV4-2 with TRBJ1-1, with D possibly matching TRBD1 (6 bases). The CDR3 totals 13 residues. Per germline, CDR1 LGHNA and CDR2 YNFKEQ. V was pared by 0 bases and J by 6 bases, with 8 bases between. CDR3 bases: TGTGCCAGCAGCCAAGATTGGACAGCTGAAGCTTTCTTT. Its translation is CASSQDWTAEAFF.